This TCR beta chain was sequenced in a study of vaccination effects on CD4 cells after COVID-19. Using immunoSEQ multiplex PCR, the repertoire was profiled, and TCRdb retains in-frame clones only, with some absent. The sample consists of about 52,000 clones, just under 80% of them appearing once. A word on this clone: Antigen specificity is unknown.

Sequencing in the ViraFEST assay came after antigen-specific CD4+ T cells had been expanded with viral peptide pools, which were used to stimulate PBMC. A roughly ten-day culture period preceded the isolation of CD4+ T cells. No vaccinee had earlier SARS-CoV-2 infection, and nucleocapsid antibodies were negative. A half-volume exchange with IL-2 medium occurred on days 3 and 7. Germline assignment: CDR1 SGHRS and CDR2 YFSETQ. V was clipped by 6 bases and J by 2 bases; unmatched bases: 8. This CDR3 contains 15 residues. The TCR comes from a human donor who received a COVID-19 vaccine. This chain joins TRBV5-1 and TRBJ2-3; 8 positions match TRBD2. The sample in question was CD4+ T cells from PBMCs cultured with HCoV-OC43 spike peptides, obtained before COVID-19 vaccination. Subset noted: HCoV-OC43 spike overlapping peptide pool stimulation. CDR3 sequence: CASMTTSAYTDTQYF. The CDR3 nucleotides read TGCGCCAGCATGACGACTAGCGCCTACACAGATACGCAGTATTTT.